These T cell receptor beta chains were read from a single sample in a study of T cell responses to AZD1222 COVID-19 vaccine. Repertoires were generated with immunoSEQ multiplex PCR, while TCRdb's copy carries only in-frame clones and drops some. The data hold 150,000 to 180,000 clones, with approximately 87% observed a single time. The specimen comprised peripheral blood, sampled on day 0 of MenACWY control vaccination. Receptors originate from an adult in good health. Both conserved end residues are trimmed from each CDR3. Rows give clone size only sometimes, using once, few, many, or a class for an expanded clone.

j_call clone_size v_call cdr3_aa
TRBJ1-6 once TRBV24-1 ATSDLLQDSPLH
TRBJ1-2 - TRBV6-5 ASTQGDYGYT
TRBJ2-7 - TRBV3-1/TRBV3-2 ASSQGSGTETYEQY
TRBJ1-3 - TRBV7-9 ASSLEWGTIWSGNTIY
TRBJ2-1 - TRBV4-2 ASSQELAFGEQF
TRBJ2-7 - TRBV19 ASSLGWDRAAYEQY
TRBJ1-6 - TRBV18 ASSRGLSVGSYNSPLH
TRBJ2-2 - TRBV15 ATSPRIGAGTGELF
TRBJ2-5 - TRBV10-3 AISDPQTRFGETQY
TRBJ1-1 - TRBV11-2 ASSSGGAGTEAF
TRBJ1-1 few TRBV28 ASSSSLTGENTEAF
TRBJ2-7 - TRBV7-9 ASSLRGAYEQY
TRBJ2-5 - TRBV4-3 ASSQDLTRYQETQY
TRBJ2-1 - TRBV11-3 ASSFRGPQPNEQF
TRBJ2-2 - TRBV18 ASSRTSGMNTGELF
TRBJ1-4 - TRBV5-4 ASSHGPTREKLF
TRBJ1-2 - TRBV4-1 ASSQDGGTGYT
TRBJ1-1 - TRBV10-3 AISDPVGKNTEAF
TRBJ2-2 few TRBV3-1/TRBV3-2 ASSQAGAGALMAGELF
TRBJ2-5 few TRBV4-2 ASSGLAGRETQY
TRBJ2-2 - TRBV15 ATSRVAGELF
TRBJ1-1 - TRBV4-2 ASSQDPPGLINTEAF
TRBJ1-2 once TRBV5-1 ASSAGQNYGYT
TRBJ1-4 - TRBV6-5 ASRRGTNEKLF
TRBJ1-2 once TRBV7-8 ASSLVTGTFNYGYT
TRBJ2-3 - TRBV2 ASRVSPVDTQY
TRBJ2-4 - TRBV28 ASSNLGQGLAKNIQY
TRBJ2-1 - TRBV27 ASSLSWGDEQF
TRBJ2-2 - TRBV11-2 ASSLVRISTGELF
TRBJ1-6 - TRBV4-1 ASSLSDRHNSPLH